This T cell receptor (beta chain) was sequenced in a study of T cells in Graves' hyperthyroidism and ophthalmopathy. Regarding the study as a whole: Blood samples included most of the expanded thyroid clonotypes exceeding 0.001.

This clonotype has ten or more counts. No antigen is known for it. Isolation of PBMCs was performed on approximately 10 ml fresh peripheral blood. There were TCR beta CDR3 regions amplified from RNA transcripts. First-round RT-PCR of the TCR CDR3 relied on the HTBI primer set. MiXCR, applied by TCRdb to the multiplex PCR reads, yields one record per CDR3 protein. The table lists hundreds of thousands of distinct CDR3 sequences, around 38% of them singletons, with approximately 10% in the top ten. The V end lost 6 bases, the J end lost 4 bases, and 9 bases lay between the germline ends. The CDR3 covers 12 residues. Germline CDR1 SNHLY, CDR2 FYNNEI.

The sequence was obtained from a man aged 18 to 30 with Graves' hyperthyroidism. The sample was blood. The chain is built from TRBV2 and TRBJ1-2; D remains unclear. The CDR3 here is CASRENVYGYTF. The CDR3 DNA is TGTGCCAGCAGAGAAAACGTCTATGGCTACACCTTC.